The sequence of this TCR beta chain was determined in a study of T-cell memory formation after mild COVID-19. Overall study results and limits: There was no confirmation that second-wave clones peaking on day 37 were SARS-CoV-2 specific.

TCRdb reprocessed the 5' RACE reads with MiXCR, giving one entry per CDR3 protein. Seen here are 300,000 to 400,000 distinct CDR3 sequences, roughly 13% observed once, and the top ten hold approximately 22%. The CDR3 totals 16 residues. Germline CDR1 reads DFQATT; CDR2 reads SNEGSKA (reference sequence). V dropped 4 bases and J dropped 2; count of bases not matched to a gene: 7. This clonotype occurred many times. Its antigen is currently unknown. The sample consisted of PBMCs or a T cell subset sorted from them (not recorded which). The chain couples TRBV20-1 to TRBJ2-1, with 11 bases fitting TRBD2. This receptor was identified in a man between 18 and 29 years old who had mild COVID-19 (a few samples of this study predate the infection). Cell type and time point are not known. In DNA, the CDR3 is TGCAGTGCTATGCCATTGACTAGCGGGGCCTACAATGAGCAGTTCTTC. Amino acids: CSAMPLTSGAYNEQFF.